This T cell receptor beta chain was recovered during a study of blood T cell repertoires in COVID-19 (dated by TCRdb to 2018 to 2021). Regarding the complete study: ImmuneRACE Cohort 3 recovered participants were defined by two consecutive negative NP/OP PCR tests, healthcare professional clearance, or symptom resolution. Samples from collaborators originated in the United States, Italy and Spain and spanned both the acute and convalescent phases of COVID-19. The material from the prospective study consisted of cDNA or gDNA derived from T cells, B-cell-depleted T cells, or PBMCs. Deeply sampled blood TCRbeta repertoires from subjects exposed to, actively infected with, or recovered from COVID-19 were included in the dataset. The repertoires were released in a freely available public database intended as a resource for research on the immune response to SARS-CoV-2. The samples were drawn from two sources: the first 160 participants of the ongoing ImmuneRACE study, and 1,254 subjects contributed by 6 global collaborators. The sample metadata nearly always contained a de-identified subject ID, COVID-19 status, age in years and sex. Where available, HLA class I and class II types were taken from metadata supplied by the sample provider and were not determined by assay-based typing. Points the paper makes about the study in general: Clinical and demographic metadata were provided uncurated, with the amount varying by source and participant.

Participants in the prospective study were aged roughly 18 to 100 years, lived in over 20 United States geographic areas, and enrolled through a virtual design. In the prospective study, cohorts were assigned on the basis of participant-reported clinical history obtained from a screening survey and a study questionnaire. Mobile phlebotomists in the prospective study collected whole blood, serum and a nasopharyngeal or oropharyngeal swab from every participant. Prospective study participants could optionally give additional blood draws and questionnaires over a roughly 2-month period. Prospective study blood samples were shipped either frozen or at room temperature before DNA extraction. On this clone: Its antigen specificity is not known. Per-base quality was not reported, and no clone a single base away is much larger than it.

TCRbeta CDR3 regions were amplified from genomic DNA by means of the immunoSEQ Assay, a bias-controlled multiplex PCR. Under the source paper's analysis protocol: The number of nucleated cells in each sample was estimated by amplification of reference gene primers within the assay. Sequence reads were collapsed and filtered to measure the absolute abundance of every unique TCRbeta CDR3 rearrangement. For each sample, productive Simpson clonality was calculated by taking the square root of Simpson's diversity index across productive rearrangements. Held by TCRdb, this immuneACCESS table contains in-frame sequences only and omits some clones. Under half of the omission traces to an unresolved V gene where checked; the cause of the rest is unknown. Clonal size and the V and J genes are those of that table, whereas D and trimming came from the DNA. Counted in this sample were roughly 190,000 clones; about 86% of them appeared once. The ten largest make up around 23% of the sample.

From the cysteine through the phenylalanine, the CDR3 covers 14 amino acids. The only DNA kept is the CDR3, 42 bases in frame from the first base. Relative to germline, V is missing 0 bases and J is missing 10 bases, with 4 bases of the junction outside any gene match. CDR1 and CDR2, looked up from the germline V gene, are SGHRS and YFSETQ. Recombination joined TRBV5-1 with TRBJ1-6; TRBD1 fits 7 bases in the junction. This clonotype was sampled from a middle-aged woman in a cohort exposed to, infected with or recovered from COVID-19 (not recorded which). Sequencing used PBMCs or T cells enriched from blood (not recorded which). The CDR3 is CASSLEQGRSPLHF. The DNA reads as follows: TGCGCCAGCAGCTTGGAACAGGGGAGATCACCCCTCCACTTT.